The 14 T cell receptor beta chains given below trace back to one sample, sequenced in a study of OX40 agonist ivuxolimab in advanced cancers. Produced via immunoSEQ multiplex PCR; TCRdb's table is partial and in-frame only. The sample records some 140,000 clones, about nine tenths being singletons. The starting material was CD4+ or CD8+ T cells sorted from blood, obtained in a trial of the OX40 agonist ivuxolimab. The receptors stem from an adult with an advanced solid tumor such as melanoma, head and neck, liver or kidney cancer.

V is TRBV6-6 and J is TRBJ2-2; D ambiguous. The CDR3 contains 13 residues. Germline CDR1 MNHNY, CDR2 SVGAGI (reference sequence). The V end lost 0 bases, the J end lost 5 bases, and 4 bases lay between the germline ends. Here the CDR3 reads CASSYSRTGELFF. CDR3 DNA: TGTGCCAGCAGTTACTCTCGGACCGGGGAGCTGTTTTTT.

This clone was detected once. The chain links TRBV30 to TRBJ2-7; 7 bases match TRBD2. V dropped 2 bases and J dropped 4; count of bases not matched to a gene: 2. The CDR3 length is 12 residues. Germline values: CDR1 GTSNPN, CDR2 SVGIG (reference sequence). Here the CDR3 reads CAWSWGGYEQYF. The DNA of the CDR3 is TGTGCCTGGAGTTGGGGGGGATACGAGCAGTACTTC.

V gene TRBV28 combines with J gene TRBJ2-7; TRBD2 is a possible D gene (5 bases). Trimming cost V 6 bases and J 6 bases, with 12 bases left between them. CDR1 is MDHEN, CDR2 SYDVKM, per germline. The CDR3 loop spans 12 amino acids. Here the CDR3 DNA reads TGTGCCAGCAGCCTCGACTACGGCGAGCAGTACTTC. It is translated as CASSLDYGEQYF.

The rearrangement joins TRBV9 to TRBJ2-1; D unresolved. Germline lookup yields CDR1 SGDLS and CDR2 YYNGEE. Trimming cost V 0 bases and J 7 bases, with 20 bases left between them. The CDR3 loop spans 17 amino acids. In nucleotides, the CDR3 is TGTGCCAGCAGCGTAGGGAACCCCCGACTGCGCCTAAATGAGCAGTTCTTC. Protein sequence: CASSVGNPRLRLNEQFF. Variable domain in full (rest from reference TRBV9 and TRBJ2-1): DSGVTQTPKHLITATGQRVTLRCSPRSGDLSVYWYQQSLDQGLQFLIQYYNGEERAKGNILERFSAQQFPDLHSELNLSSLELGDSALYFCASSVGNPRLRLNEQFFGPGTRLTVL.

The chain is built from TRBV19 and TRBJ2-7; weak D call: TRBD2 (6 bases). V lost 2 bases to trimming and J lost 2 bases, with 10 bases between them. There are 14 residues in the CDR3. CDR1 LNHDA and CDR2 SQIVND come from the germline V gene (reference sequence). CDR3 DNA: TGTGCCAGTAGTATACCGGGAGACACCTACGAGCAGTACTTC. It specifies CASSIPGDTYEQYF.

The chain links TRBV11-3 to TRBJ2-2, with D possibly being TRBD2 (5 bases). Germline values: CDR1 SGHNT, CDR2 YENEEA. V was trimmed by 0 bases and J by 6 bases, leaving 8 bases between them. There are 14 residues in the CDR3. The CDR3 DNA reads TGTGCCAGCAGCTTAGATCGCGGGTCCGGGGAGCTGTTTTTT. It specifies CASSLDRGSGELFF. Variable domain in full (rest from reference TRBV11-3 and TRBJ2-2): EAGVVQSPRYKIIEKKQPVAFWCNPISGHNTLYWYLQNLGQGPELLIRYENEEAVDDSQLPKDRFSAERLKGVDSTLKIQPAELGDSAVYLCASSLDRGSGELFFGEGSRLTVL.

The CDR3 nucleotides read TGTGCCAGTAGTGGGGTTTCGGGACAGGGGATATATGGCTACACCTTC. Protein: CASSGVSGQGIYGYTF. This sequence joins TRBV19 and TRBJ1-2, with 10 bases identical to TRBD1. CDR1 and CDR2 (germline): LNHDA, SQIVND (reference sequence). With V trimmed by 5 bases and J by 5 bases, 11 bases remained unmatched. CDR3 length equals 16 residues.

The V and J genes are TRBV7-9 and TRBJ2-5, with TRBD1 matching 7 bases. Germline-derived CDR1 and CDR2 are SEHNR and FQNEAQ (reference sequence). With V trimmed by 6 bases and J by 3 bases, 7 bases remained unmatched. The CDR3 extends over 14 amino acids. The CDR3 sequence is CASRVRQGEETQYF. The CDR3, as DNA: TGTGCCAGCAGGGTCCGACAGGGAGAAGAGACCCAGTACTTC.

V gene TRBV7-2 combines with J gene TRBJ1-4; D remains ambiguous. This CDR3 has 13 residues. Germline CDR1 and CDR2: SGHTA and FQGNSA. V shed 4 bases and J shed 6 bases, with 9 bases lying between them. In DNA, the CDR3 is TGTGCCAGCAGCTCCGGCAGTTATGAAAAACTGTTTTTT. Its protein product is CASSSGSYEKLFF.

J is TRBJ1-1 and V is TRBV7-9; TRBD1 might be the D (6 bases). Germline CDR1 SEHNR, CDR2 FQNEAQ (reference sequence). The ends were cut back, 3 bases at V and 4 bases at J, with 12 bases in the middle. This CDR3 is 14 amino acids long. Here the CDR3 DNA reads TGTGCCAGCAGCTTGGCGGGGGGGCCCACTGAAGCTTTCTTT. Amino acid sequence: CASSLAGGPTEAFF.

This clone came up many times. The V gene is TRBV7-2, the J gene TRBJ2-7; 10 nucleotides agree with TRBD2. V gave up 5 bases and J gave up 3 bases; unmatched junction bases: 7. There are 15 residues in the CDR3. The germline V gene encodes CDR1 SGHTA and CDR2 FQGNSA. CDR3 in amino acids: CASSPRTSGLYEQYF. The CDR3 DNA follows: TGTGCCAGCAGCCCGAGGACTAGCGGTCTCTACGAGCAGTACTTC.

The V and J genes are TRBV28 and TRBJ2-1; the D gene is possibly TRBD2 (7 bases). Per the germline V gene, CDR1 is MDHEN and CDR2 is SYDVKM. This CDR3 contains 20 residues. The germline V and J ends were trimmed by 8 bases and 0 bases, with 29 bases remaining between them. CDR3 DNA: TGTGCCAGCGCCCCGGCCCTGGGGGCTAGCGGTCGAAGCTCCTACAATGAGCAGTTCTTC. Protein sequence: CASAPALGASGRSSYNEQFF.

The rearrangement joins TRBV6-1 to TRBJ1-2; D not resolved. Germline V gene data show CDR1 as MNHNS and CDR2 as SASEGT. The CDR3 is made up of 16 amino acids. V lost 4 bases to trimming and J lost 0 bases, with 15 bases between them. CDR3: CASSGYFRASNYGYTF. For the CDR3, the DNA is TGTGCCAGCAGTGGCTACTTCCGGGCCTCTAACTATGGCTACACCTTC.

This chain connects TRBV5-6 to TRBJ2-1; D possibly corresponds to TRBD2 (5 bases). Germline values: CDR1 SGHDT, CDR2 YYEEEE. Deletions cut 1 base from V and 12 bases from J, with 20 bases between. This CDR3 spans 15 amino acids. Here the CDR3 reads CASSLPTIEGRVQFF. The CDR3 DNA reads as TGTGCCAGCAGCTTGCCGACTATCGAGGGAAGGGTGCAGTTCTTC.